The TCR beta chain under discussion was sequenced for a study of blood T cell repertoires in COVID-19. Study overall: Both acute and convalescent COVID-19 samples were obtained from the United States, Italy and Spain. T cells, B-cell-depleted T cells, or PBMCs provided the cDNA or gDNA that served as material.

This CDR3 is 13 amino acids long. Germline V CDR1 and CDR2: ENHRY, SYGVKD. Trimming shortened V by 0 bases and J by 3 bases, and 6 bases separated the two germline ends. As originally analysed: Amplification of reference gene primers was used by the study to estimate nucleated cell counts. Clones were read by immunoSEQ multiplex PCR, and TCRdb kept only the in-frame ones, dropping some. V, J and clone size are those of that table, while D and trimming were read from the DNA. The sample holds over 250,000 clones; around 87% are singletons and the top ten take over 1.2%. The J gene is TRBJ2-7, the V gene TRBV10-3, with unresolved D. The specimen was peripheral blood. The receptor comes from a woman in her forties who had recovered from COVID-19. CDR3 protein: CAISESALYEQYF. In DNA, the CDR3 is TGTGCCATCAGTGAGTCAGCTCTCTACGAGCAGTACTTC.